These 20 T cell receptor beta chains were sequenced from one sample in a study of cytomegalovirus exposure and HLA in healthy donors. PCR amplification relied on 60 Vbeta primers (plus 13 Jbeta primers). Repertoires were generated with immunoSEQ multiplex PCR, while TCRdb's copy carries only in-frame clones and drops some. The table records some 130,000 clones, around 63% of them present only once. Sequenced: PBMCs. All receptors come from a human donor in good health.

The CDR3 is CASSDPSGRGELFF. The CDR3 DNA sequence: TGTGCCAGCAGCGACCCTAGCGGGAGGGGGGAGCTGTTTTTT. The chain combines TRBV7-3 with TRBJ2-2; TRBD2 agrees at 11 bases. Trimming took 5 bases from V and 8 from J; bases not matched to a gene: 4. The germline V gene has CDR1 SGHTA and CDR2 FQGTGA. The CDR3 length is 14 residues.

The chain couples TRBV2 to TRBJ1-2, with a weak D call TRBD1 (6 bases). The germline V and J ends were trimmed by 7 bases and 4 bases, with 16 bases remaining between them. This CDR3 is built from 14 residues. Germline V gene lookup returns CDR1 SNHLY and CDR2 FYNNEI. CDR3 in DNA: TGTGCCAGCACCGGGATGGGACAAGGCTATGGCTACACCTTC. Translated, it gives CASTGMGQGYGYTF. The variable domain in full, completed from reference TRBV2 and TRBJ1-2, reads EPEVTQTPSHQVTQMGQEVILRCVPISNHLYFYWYRQILGQKVEFLVSFYNNEISEKSEIFDDQFSVERPDGSNFTLKIRSTKLEDSAMYFCASTGMGQGYGYTFGSGTRLTVV.

This clone was detected a few times. This chain joins TRBV6-1 and TRBJ1-2; D perhaps matches TRBD1 (5 bases). Germline V gives CDR1 MNHNS, CDR2 SASEGT. V lost 7 bases and J 5 bases, leaving 17 bases between the germline ends. The CDR3 is made up of 14 amino acids. For the CDR3, the DNA is TGTGCCAGCACCAAGGAGGGGAAAACTTATGGCTACACCTTC. Translation gives CASTKEGKTYGYTF.

V gene TRBV19 combines with J gene TRBJ2-5; possibly TRBD2 for D (7 bases). Trimming took 5 bases from V and 5 from J, leaving 15 bases between them. Germline CDR1 and CDR2: LNHDA and SQIVND (reference sequence). This CDR3 contains 14 residues. The CDR3 region has the DNA TGTGCCAGTAGTCCCCAGGGGAGGGGGGAGACCCAGTACTTC. It codes for CASSPQGRGETQYF.

V usage is TRBV2 and J usage is TRBJ2-1; 7 bases align to TRBD2. The V gene end was trimmed by 6 bases and the J gene end by 6 bases; junction bases not matched to a gene: 11. Germline V gene data show CDR1 as SNHLY and CDR2 as FYNNEI. CDR3 length: 15 residues. The DNA of the CDR3 is TGTGCCAGCAGGACCGGGGGAGGGCCCAGCAATGAGCAGTTCTTC. It encodes CASRTGGGPSNEQFF.

The CDR3 nucleotides are TGTGCCAGCAGCTTAACAGCGGGGGACATTCAGTACTTC. It translates to CASSLTAGDIQYF. This chain joins TRBV7-2 and TRBJ2-4; the match to TRBD2 covers 8 bases. Unmatched junction bases numbered 2, after V lost 2 bases and J lost 8 bases. CDR3 length: 13 amino acids. Germline V CDR1 and CDR2: SGHTA, FQGNSA.

The chain employs TRBV7-8 and TRBJ1-1; the match to TRBD1 covers 9 bases. After removal of 5 bases from V and 3 bases from J, the junction contained 7 bases not matched to a gene. The CDR3 length is 15 residues. Germline CDR1 and CDR2: SGHVS and FQNEAQ. The CDR3 sequence: CASSPNRGPYTEAFF. The CDR3, as DNA: TGTGCCAGCAGCCCAAACAGGGGGCCATACACTGAAGCTTTCTTT.

The chain joins TRBV4-3 to TRBJ1-2; TRBD1 agrees at 7 bases. Germline loops: CDR1 LGHNA, CDR2 YSLEER. The ends lost 0 bases at V and 5 bases at J; junction bases unmatched: 3. The CDR3 is made up of 14 amino acids. The DNA of the CDR3 is TGCGCCAGCAGCCAAGACGGACAGGCTTATGGCTACACCTTC. This translates into CASSQDGQAYGYTF.

The V call is TRBV7-3, the J call TRBJ2-1, with 10 bases lining up with TRBD2. Germline lookup yields CDR1 SGHTA and CDR2 FQGTGA. The CDR3 totals 14 residues. After removal of 5 bases from V and 8 bases from J, the junction contained 6 bases not matched to a gene. CDR3 region: CASSLLAGVDEQFF. CDR3 sequence (DNA): TGTGCCAGCAGCCTTCTAGCGGGAGTTGATGAGCAGTTCTTC.

This clone was detected once. The chain links TRBV5-6 to TRBJ2-3; 7 nucleotides line up with TRBD2. CDR3 length equals 12 residues. The J segment lost 5 bases and the V segment lost 5 bases, leaving 2 bases of the junction unmatched. The germline V gene has CDR1 SGHDT and CDR2 YYEEEE. CDR3 sequence reads: CASSREEDTQYF. DNA for the CDR3: TGTGCCAGCAGTCGGGAGGAAGATACGCAGTATTTT.

The CDR3 is CASTEPTGTGKNEQYF. The CDR3 DNA reads as TGTGCCAGCACCGAGCCCACCGGGACAGGGAAAAACGAGCAGTACTTC. This chain joins TRBV28 and TRBJ2-7; 9 bases are a match to TRBD1. The CDR3 totals 16 residues. The junction had 15 bases not matched to a gene; V was cut back by 7 bases and J by 5 bases. Germline V CDR1 and CDR2: MDHEN, SYDVKM.

The chain carries TRBV9 and TRBJ2-4; TRBD1 might be the D (7 bases). Trimming stripped 0 bases from V and 6 bases from J, with 16 bases between. The CDR3 is 16 amino acids. The V gene's germline CDR1 is SGDLS and CDR2 YYNGEE. CDR3 in amino acids: CASSVGGSQGGNIQYF. CDR3 in DNA: TGTGCCAGCAGCGTAGGGGGGTCCCAGGGGGGAAACATTCAGTACTTC.

The rearrangement joins TRBV6-1 to TRBJ1-2; D is uncertain. CDR1 is MNHNS, CDR2 SASEGT, per germline. The V end was cut by 6 bases, the J end by 0 bases, with 11 bases between. CDR3 length: 14 amino acids. The CDR3 spells CASSGSGSNYGYTF. The CDR3 DNA sequence: TGTGCCAGCAGCGGGTCGGGGTCTAACTATGGCTACACCTTC.

This clone was counted only a few times. The V call is TRBV6-5, the J call TRBJ1-1; a weak D match, TRBD1 (5 bases). Per the germline V gene, CDR1 is MNHEY and CDR2 is SVGAGI. This CDR3 has 15 residues. The V end was cut by 5 bases, the J end by 4 bases, with 17 bases between. CDR3 residues: CASSRGAQGGTEAFF. The CDR3 nucleotides are TGTGCCAGCAGTCGCGGAGCTCAGGGAGGCACTGAAGCTTTCTTT.

The chain joins TRBV12-5 to TRBJ2-4, with 8 bases identical to TRBD2. The CDR3 spans 13 residues. V lost 6 bases, J lost 6 bases, and 4 bases stayed unmatched. CDR1 and CDR2 (germline): LGHNT, FRNRAP. This CDR3 reads CASGASGRNIQYF. Here the CDR3 DNA reads TGTGCTAGTGGGGCCAGCGGGAGAAACATTCAGTACTTC.

This clone was counted a few times. The genes are TRBV19 and TRBJ2-2; 8 positions agree with TRBD1. Trimming at V came to 5 bases and at J to 6 bases, leaving 17 bases not matched to a gene. The CDR3 covers 18 residues. The V gene's germline CDR1 is LNHDA and CDR2 SQIVND (reference sequence). The CDR3: CASSEIGQGIFRSGELFF. The CDR3 DNA reads TGTGCCAGTAGTGAGATCGGACAGGGAATATTTCGATCCGGGGAGCTGTTTTTT.

The chain employs TRBV28 and TRBJ1-4; D is unclear. The CDR3 is 16 amino acids. Germline V gene sequence: CDR1 MDHEN, CDR2 SYDVKM. Trimming pared 1 base from V and 4 bases from J, leaving 13 bases between. This CDR3 reads CASSLYGTRLNEKLFF. The CDR3 bases are TGTGCCAGCAGTTTATACGGTACCAGACTTAATGAAAAACTGTTTTTT.

The rearrangement joins TRBV19 to TRBJ2-7, with 7 bases fitting TRBD2. V was clipped by 3 bases and J by 8 bases; unmatched bases: 10. The CDR3 length is 14 residues. Per the germline V gene, CDR1 is LNHDA and CDR2 is SQIVND (reference sequence). The DNA for the CDR3 is TGTGCCAGTAGTATCGGGCGGAGCGGGGTGAAGCAGTACTTC. Amino acids: CASSIGRSGVKQYF.

The rearrangement joins TRBV7-9 to TRBJ2-7; D gene unclear. The J call may be wrong; the DNA end is better matched by TRBJ2-1. This CDR3 is built from 14 residues. Germline-derived CDR1 and CDR2 are SEHNR and FQNEAQ (reference sequence). This chain's CDR3 is CASSLMSSYNEQFF. CDR3 coding DNA: TGTGCCAGCAGCTTAATGTCTAGTTACAATGAGCAGTTCTTC.

In its sample, this clone was seen a few times. The rearrangement uses TRBV2 and TRBJ1-2; D gene unclear. The ends were cut back, 2 bases at V and 3 bases at J, with 13 bases in the middle. Germline values: CDR1 SNHLY, CDR2 FYNNEI. The CDR3 is 15 amino acids. The DNA of the CDR3 is TGTGCCAGCAGTGAATTGCGGGCGGGTCACTATGGCTACACCTTC. Translation: CASSELRAGHYGYTF.